This T cell receptor (beta chain) is from a study of spatial heterogeneity in lung cancer. Background on the study: There were, on average, more than 8.5 raw-read appearances for each unique TCR and UMI combination. Overall study findings and caveats: Tumor TCRs that were ubiquitous and expanded showed up in blood more at resection than follow-up.

V lost 0 bases to trimming and J lost 14 bases, with 8 bases between them. The V gene's germline CDR1 is LGHNA and CDR2 YNFKEQ. This CDR3 is 11 amino acids long. Every cDNA TCR molecule received its own unique molecular identifier. TCRdb passed the 5' RACE reads through MiXCR, listing each CDR3 protein once. The sample contains some 50,000 distinct CDR3 sequences, approximately 12% of which appear only once. The time point denotes: sample taken at primary tumor resection. Sequencing was performed on whole RNA extracted from tumor and nontumor lung tissue, or from frozen PBMC, and the material was left unsorted. The 72 donors had untreated early-stage non-small cell lung cancer. About this clonotype: Its antigen is still unknown.

This sample comprised PBMCs, obtained at surgery. J is TRBJ1-3 and V is TRBV4-2; D is undetermined. The receptor's source is a female donor with early-stage non-small cell lung cancer. This CDR3 is CASSQDGRVYF. CDR3 coding DNA: TGTGCCAGCAGCCAAGACGGGAGGGTATATTTT.